This T cell receptor beta chain was recovered during a study of T-cell reconstitution after alpha-beta-depleted transplantation in children (dated by TCRdb to the mid-2010s). Some background on the complete study: Using TCR repertoire profiling, the study followed T-cell immune reconstitution in a quantitative way in children after TCRalphabeta/CD19-depleted allogeneic hematopoietic cell transplantation.

The treatment or condition label on this specimen signifies: allogeneic hematopoietic cell transplantation with graft depleted of TCRalphabeta T cells and CD19 B cells. TCRalphabeta/CD19-depleted allogeneic hematopoietic cell grafts were given to the transplant recipients, all of whom were children. Based on the germline V gene, the CDR1 and CDR2 sequences are SGHRS and YFSETQ. V and J lose 4 bases and 0 bases, and a span of 13 bases separates them. The CDR3 runs 16 amino acids, cysteine and phenylalanine included. Of the read, only the CDR3 DNA is kept; its 48 bases are in frame from base 1. Library preparation used PCR. Sequenced using an Illumina HiSeq 2500. TCR libraries were prepared with molecular barcoding, using unique molecular identifiers to normalize TCRbeta repertoire quantification. The public reads were quality trimmed at Q25 with fastp and then assembled into clones with MiXCR by TCRdb, keeping productive beta chains. Rows are combined by CDR3 protein, so each entry shows the most common genes and DNA. In all, the sample holds around 700,000 distinct CDR3 sequences, and about an eighth of those were seen once. In total, the top ten clones hold 0.79% of the sample.

This clonotype was seen only a few times. The clone's antigen remains unknown. No base quality values were provided; no much bigger clone lies one nucleotide off. What the work shows at the level of the full study, not this receptor alone: In some patients, the high TCRbeta diversity seen at day 60 was put down to recipient T cells and intrathymic progenitors that had survived conditioning. Over the following months the frequencies of hyperexpanded clones went down, and after one year T-cell counts and TCRbeta diversity were mostly credited to newly produced T cells. Apparently early alphabetaT-cell count recovery about two months after transplant reportedly relied on only several hundred rapidly expanded clones derived from non-depleted graft cells.

This sample comprised PBMCs, obtained before TCRalphabeta/CD19-depleted stem cell transplant. The chain is encoded by TRBV5-1 joined to TRBJ1-4; TRBD1 could be the D gene, as 5 bases match. The receptor was derived from a girl aged 2 to 10 with congenital amegakaryocytic thrombocytopenia, due to receive a stem cell transplant. The sequence in DNA is TGCGCCAGCAGCGGGAGGGACTCCGCAACTAATGAAAAACTGTTTTTT. Protein translation: CASSGRDSATNEKLFF. The full variable domain, with segments outside the CDR3 supplied by the reference TRBV5-1 and TRBJ1-4 proteins, appears as KAGVTQTPRYLIKTRGQQVTLSCSPISGHRSVSWYQQTPGQGLQFLFEYFSETQRNKGNFPGRFSGRQFSNSRSEMNVSTLELGDSALYLCASSGRDSATNEKLFFGSGTQLSVL.